This T cell receptor (beta chain) was retrieved from a study of glioma-infiltrating T cells after dendritic cell vaccination. Study context: At biweekly intervals, patients got three intradermal dendritic cell vaccine injections. Overall study findings and caveats: Higher TCR clonality did not directly relate to longer survival.

This clone was counted between two and nine times. Antigen: not known. The primer mix had 60 V beta and 13 J beta primers. The table came from immunoSEQ multiplex PCR; TCRdb's copy has only in-frame clones and leaves some out. The data hold tens of thousands of clones, with 82% observed a single time. The CDR3 consists of 14 residues. V was pared by 0 bases and J by 3 bases, with 10 bases between. The germline CDR1 and CDR2 sequences are SGHRS and YFSETQ. V usage is TRBV5-1 and J usage is TRBJ2-7; D call uncertain. Sequences were derived from blood, sampled before dendritic cell vaccination. This TCR was recovered from a human donor with glioblastoma. The CDR3 spells CASSLDSAGYEQYF. The CDR3 DNA reads TGCGCCAGCAGCTTGGACTCCGCTGGCTACGAGCAGTACTTC. Based on the CDR3 plus reference TRBV5-1 and TRBJ2-7, the full variable domain is KAGVTQTPRYLIKTRGQQVTLSCSPISGHRSVSWYQQTPGQGLQFLFEYFSETQRNKGNFPGRFSGRQFSNSRSEMNVSTLELGDSALYLCASSLDSAGYEQYFGPGTRLTVT.